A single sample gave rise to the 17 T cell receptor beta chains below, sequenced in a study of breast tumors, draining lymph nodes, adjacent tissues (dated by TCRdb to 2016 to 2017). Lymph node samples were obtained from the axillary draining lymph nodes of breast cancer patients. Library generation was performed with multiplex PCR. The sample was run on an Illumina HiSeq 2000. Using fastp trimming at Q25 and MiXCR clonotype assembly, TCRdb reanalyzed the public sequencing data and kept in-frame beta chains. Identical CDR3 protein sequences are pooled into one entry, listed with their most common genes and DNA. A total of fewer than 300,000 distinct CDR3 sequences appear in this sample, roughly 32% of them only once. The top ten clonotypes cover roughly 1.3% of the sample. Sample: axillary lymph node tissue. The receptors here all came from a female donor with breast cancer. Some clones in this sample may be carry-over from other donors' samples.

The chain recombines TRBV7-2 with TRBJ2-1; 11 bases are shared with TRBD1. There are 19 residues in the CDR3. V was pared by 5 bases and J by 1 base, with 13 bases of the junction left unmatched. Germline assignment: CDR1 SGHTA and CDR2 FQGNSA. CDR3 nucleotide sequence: TGTGCCAGCAGCCTTAGAAGGACAGGGGGCGTCGGGTCCTACAATGAGCAGTTCTTC. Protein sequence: CASSLRRTGGVGSYNEQFF.

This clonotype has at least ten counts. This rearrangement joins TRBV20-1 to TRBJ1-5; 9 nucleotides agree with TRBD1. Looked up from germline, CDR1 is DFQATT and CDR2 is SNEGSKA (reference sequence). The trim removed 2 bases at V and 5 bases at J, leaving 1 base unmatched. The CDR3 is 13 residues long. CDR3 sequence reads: CSARRTGDQPQHF. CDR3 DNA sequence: TGCAGTGCTAGACGGACAGGGGATCAGCCCCAGCATTTT.

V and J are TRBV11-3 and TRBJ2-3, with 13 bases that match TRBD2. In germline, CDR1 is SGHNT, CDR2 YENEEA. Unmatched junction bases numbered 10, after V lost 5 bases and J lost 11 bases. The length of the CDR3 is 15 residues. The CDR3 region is CASSRLAGGYNEQYF. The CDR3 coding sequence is TGTGCCAGCAGCAGACTAGCGGGAGGCTACAATGAGCAGTATTTT.

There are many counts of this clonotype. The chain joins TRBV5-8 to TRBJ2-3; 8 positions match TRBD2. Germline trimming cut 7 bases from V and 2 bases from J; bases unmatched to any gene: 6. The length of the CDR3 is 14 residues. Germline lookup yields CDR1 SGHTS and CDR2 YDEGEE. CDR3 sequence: CASWTSRNTDTQYF. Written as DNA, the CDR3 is TGTGCCAGCTGGACTAGCAGAAACACAGATACGCAGTATTTT. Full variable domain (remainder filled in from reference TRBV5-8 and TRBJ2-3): EAGVTQSPTHLIKTRGQQATLRCSPISGHTSVYWYQQALGLGLQFLLWYDEGEERNRGNFPPRFSGRQFPNYSSELNVNALELEDSALYLCASWTSRNTDTQYFGPGTRLTVL.

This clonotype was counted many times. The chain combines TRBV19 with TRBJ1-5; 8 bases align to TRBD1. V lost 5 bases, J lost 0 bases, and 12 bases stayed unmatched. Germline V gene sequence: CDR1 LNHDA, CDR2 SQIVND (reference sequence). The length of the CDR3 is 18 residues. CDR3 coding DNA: TGTGCCAGTAGTTATGACAGGGGTTCCCTCTATAGCAATCAGCCCCAGCATTTT. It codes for CASSYDRGSLYSNQPQHF.

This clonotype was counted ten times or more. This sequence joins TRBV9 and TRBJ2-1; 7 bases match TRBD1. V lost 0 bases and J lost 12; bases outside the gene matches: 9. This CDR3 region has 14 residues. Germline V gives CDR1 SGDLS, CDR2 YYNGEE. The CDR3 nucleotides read TGTGCCAGCAGCGTAGCTGTGACAGGGTTAGGGCAGTTCTTC. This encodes CASSVAVTGLGQFF.

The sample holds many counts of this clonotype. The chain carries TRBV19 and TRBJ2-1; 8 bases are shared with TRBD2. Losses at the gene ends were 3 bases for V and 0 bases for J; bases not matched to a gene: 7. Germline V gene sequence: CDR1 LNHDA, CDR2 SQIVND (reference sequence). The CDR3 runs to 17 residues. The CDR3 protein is CASSMGQAGASYNEQFF. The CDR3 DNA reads TGTGCCAGTAGTATGGGGCAAGCGGGAGCCTCCTACAATGAGCAGTTCTTC.

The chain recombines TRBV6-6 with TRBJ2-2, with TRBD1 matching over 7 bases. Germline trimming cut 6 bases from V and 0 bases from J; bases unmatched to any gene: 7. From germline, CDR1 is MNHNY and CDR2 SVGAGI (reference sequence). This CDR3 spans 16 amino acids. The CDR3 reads CASRPVQGANTGELFF. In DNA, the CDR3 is TGTGCCAGCAGACCTGTCCAGGGGGCGAACACCGGGGAGCTGTTTTTT.

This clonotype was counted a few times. This chain's CDR3 is CASSSSTHNEQFF. The CDR3 DNA is TGTGCCAGCAGTTCCTCAACCCACAATGAGCAGTTCTTC. The rearrangement joins TRBV28 to TRBJ2-1; D is uncertain. V was pared by 4 bases and J by 5 bases, with 9 bases between. Germline assignment: CDR1 MDHEN and CDR2 SYDVKM. The CDR3 sequence is 13 residues long.

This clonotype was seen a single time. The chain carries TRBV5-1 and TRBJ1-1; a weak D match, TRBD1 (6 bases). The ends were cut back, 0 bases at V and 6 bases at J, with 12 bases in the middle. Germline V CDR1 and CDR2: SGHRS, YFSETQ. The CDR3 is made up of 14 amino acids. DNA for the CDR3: TGCGCCAGCAGCTTGGTCGGGGCAGGGGCTGAAGCTTTCTTT. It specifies CASSLVGAGAEAFF. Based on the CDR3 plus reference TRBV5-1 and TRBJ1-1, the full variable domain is KAGVTQTPRYLIKTRGQQVTLSCSPISGHRSVSWYQQTPGQGLQFLFEYFSETQRNKGNFPGRFSGRQFSNSRSEMNVSTLELGDSALYLCASSLVGAGAEAFFGQGTRLTVV.

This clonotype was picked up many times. CDR3 nucleotides: TGCGCCAGCAGCCAAGAGGGCAGGACTAGCGGGAGGGCCGGCTACGAGCAGTACTTC. Residues: CASSQEGRTSGRAGYEQYF. This chain links TRBV4-1 with TRBJ2-7; 15 bases line up with TRBD2. J was trimmed by 3 bases and V by 0 bases; bases with no gene match: 9. CDR3 length equals 19 residues. Germline V gene data show CDR1 as MGHRA and CDR2 as YSYEKL.

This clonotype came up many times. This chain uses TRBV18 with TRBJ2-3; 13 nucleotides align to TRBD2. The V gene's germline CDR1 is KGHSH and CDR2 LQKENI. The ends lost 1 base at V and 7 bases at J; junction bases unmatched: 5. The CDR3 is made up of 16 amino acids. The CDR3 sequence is CASSPRGTSGTYTQYF. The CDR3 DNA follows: TGTGCCAGCTCACCACGCGGGACTAGCGGGACTTATACGCAGTATTTT.

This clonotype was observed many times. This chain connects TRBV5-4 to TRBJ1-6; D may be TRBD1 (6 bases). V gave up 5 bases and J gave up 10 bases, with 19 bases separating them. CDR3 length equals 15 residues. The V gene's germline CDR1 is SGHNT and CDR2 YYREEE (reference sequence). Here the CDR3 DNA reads TGTGCCAGCAGTTCATCCGGGACAAAGGGATCACCCCTCCACTTT. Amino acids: CASSSSGTKGSPLHF.

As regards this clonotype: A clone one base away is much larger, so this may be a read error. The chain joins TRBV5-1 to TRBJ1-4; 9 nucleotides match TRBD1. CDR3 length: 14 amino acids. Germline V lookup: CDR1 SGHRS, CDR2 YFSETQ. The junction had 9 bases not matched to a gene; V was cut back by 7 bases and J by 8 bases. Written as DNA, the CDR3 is TGCGCCAGCGGCTGGGGACAGGGAAAGGAAAAACTGTTTTTT. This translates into CASGWGQGKEKLFF. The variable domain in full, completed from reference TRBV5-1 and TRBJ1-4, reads KAGVTQTPRYLIKTRGQQVTLSCSPISGHRSVSWYQQTPGQGLQFLFEYFSETQRNKGNFPGRFSGRQFSNSRSEMNVSTLELGDSALYLCASGWGQGKEKLFFGSGTQLSVL.

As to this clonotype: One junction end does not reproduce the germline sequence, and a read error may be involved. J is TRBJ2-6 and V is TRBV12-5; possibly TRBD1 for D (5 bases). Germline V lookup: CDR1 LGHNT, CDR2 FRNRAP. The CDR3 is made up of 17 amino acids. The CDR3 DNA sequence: TGTGCTAGTGGTTTGAATTGGGGTCTCCCTGGGGCCAACGCCCTGACTTTC. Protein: CASGLNWGLPGANALTF.

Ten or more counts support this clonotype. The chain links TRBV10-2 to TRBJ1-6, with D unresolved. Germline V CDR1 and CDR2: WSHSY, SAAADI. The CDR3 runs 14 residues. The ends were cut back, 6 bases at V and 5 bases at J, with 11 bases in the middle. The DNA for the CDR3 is TGCGCCAGCAGGATCTGGCAGGATAATTCACCCCTCCACTTT. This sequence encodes CASRIWQDNSPLHF.

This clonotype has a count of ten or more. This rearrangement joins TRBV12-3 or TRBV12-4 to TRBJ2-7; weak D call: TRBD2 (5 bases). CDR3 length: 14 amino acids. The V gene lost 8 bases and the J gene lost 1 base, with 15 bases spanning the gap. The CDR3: CASSTRGASYEQYF. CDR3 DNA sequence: TGTGCCAGCTCCACCCGGGGTGCTTCCTACGAGCAGTACTTC.